This T cell receptor (beta chain) comes out of a study of cytomegalovirus exposure and HLA in healthy donors. Study-level background: From HLA-typed donors, an early data release held 70 million to 95 million unique TCRs.

The study's findings and limits: CMV antigen specificity was confirmed in vitro for three CMV-associated chains. Several V segments, TRBV6-2 and TRBV6-3 among them, could not be told apart and were dropped.

Germline loops: CDR1 WSHSY, CDR2 SAAADI. V was pared by 10 bases and J by 10 bases, with 20 bases between. The CDR3 is made up of 14 amino acids. This PCR relied on a set of 60 Vbeta primers and 13 Jbeta primers. Here immunoSEQ multiplex PCR was the method, and the copy in TCRdb shows in-frame clones only, minus some. The sample lists 150,000 to 250,000 clones, 79% occurring once. In the case of this clone: The antigen remains unidentified.

The sequence was obtained from a woman in her thirties in good health and CMV-seropositive. The chain couples TRBV10-2 to TRBJ1-6; perhaps TRBD1 as D (5 bases). The sample taken for sequencing was PBMCs. CDR3 loop: CATREGWGGSPLHF. As DNA, the CDR3 is TGCGCCACTCGAGAGGGGTGGGGAGGCTCACCCCTCCACTTT.